Here is one TCR beta chain with its context. Trimming removed 5 bases at V and 6 bases at J, with 18 bases between. CDR1 and CDR2 from the germline V gene are SEHNR and FQNEAQ (reference sequence). The CDR3 extends over 15 amino acids. These data are taken from a study of blood T cell repertoires in COVID-19. TCRdb's table, derived via immunoSEQ multiplex PCR, lists solely in-frame clones and lacks some. The sample yields 150,000 to 200,000 clones, 86% seen once. This sequence was found in a woman aged 25 to 39 with active or convalescent COVID-19. The chain combines TRBV7-9 with TRBJ2-3; TRBD2 is a possible D gene (6 bases). Material for sequencing was peripheral blood. The CDR3: CASSGRGREWDTQYF. The CDR3 DNA sequence: TGTGCCAGCAGCGGAAGGGGTCGGGAGTGGGATACGCAGTATTTT.